This entry concerns a single T cell receptor beta chain. The data stem from a study of blood T cell repertoires in COVID-19. TCRdb's table, derived via immunoSEQ multiplex PCR, lists solely in-frame clones and lacks some. The table shows fewer than 300,000 clones, with 70% to 80% occurring only once. CDR1 and CDR2 from the germline V gene are LNHDA and SQIVND (reference sequence). The CDR3 contains 15 residues. Trimming took 4 bases from V and 4 from J; bases not matched to a gene: 8. Material: peripheral blood. This receptor was identified in a woman older than 75 with acute or convalescent COVID-19. The V gene is TRBV19, the J gene TRBJ2-5; 8 bases are a match to TRBD1. CDR3 DNA sequence: TGTGCCAGTAGTACCCGGACAGGGCAAACAGAGACCCAGTACTTC. Protein product: CASSTRTGQTETQYF.